This T cell receptor beta chain is drawn from a study of tumor-infiltrating lymphocytes in primary liver carcinoma. The CDR3 runs to 14 residues. The V end was cut by 1 base, the J end by 7 bases, with 15 bases between. Germline-derived CDR1 and CDR2 are SGHKS and YYEKEE (reference sequence). Concerning this clonotype itself: Its target is unknown.

Study-level points and caveats: A small share of top clones, only about 7-24%, was found in all five tumor regions.

The researchers produced TCR beta cDNA from 500 to 550 ng total RNA with a constant-region primer. Library construction for TCR beta comprised three nested multiplex PCR rounds performed with slightly modified ARM-PCR. Use of TRBV1-TRBV30 forward primers with a C-beta reverse primer characterized the first two PCR rounds, which lasted 10 cycles each. In TCRdb, the multiplex PCR reads were re-called with MiXCR into one record per CDR3 protein. Of tens of thousands of distinct CDR3 sequences listed, roughly 70% are singletons. Extraction of RNA together with DNA used about 18-31 mg of unsorted bulk tissue. Every tumor was sampled at five separate regions.

The material sequenced was liver tumor tissue from sampling region 2. Subset: tumor region T2, inferior pole. The chain uses TRBV5-5 and TRBJ2-7, with D hard to call. The source of this sequence is a man in his forties with primary liver carcinoma and hepatitis B virus infection. As DNA, the CDR3 is TGTGCCAGCAGCTTGATTCCGCGTGAAGGAGAGCAGTACTTC. Translating it yields CASSLIPREGEQYF.